This is a list of T cell receptor beta chains from one sample in a study of blood T cell repertoires in COVID-19. Only in-frame clones appear in the TCRdb table, and some are missing; sequencing was by immunoSEQ multiplex PCR. This repertoire shows 9,500 to 11,000 clones, 65% to 90% found once; its top ten account for approximately 7.5%. The sequenced material came from peripheral blood. Receptors originate from a man aged 70-80 years with active COVID-19. CDR3s include the opening cysteine and the closing phenylalanine or tryptophan. The D gene is left open where the match is weak. Some rows mark clone size as missing; the rest say once, few, many or name a class of expanded clone.

>NA|TRBJ1-2|NA|TRBV12-3/TRBV12-4
CASSRFEEGYTF
>NA|TRBJ1-1|NA|TRBV6-6
CASSYFGNTEAFF
>NA|TRBJ1-2|NA|TRBV5-4
CASSQDYFTYGYTF
>NA|TRBJ1-2|TRBD1|TRBV19
CASRGRGGDYGYTF
>NA|TRBJ1-1|NA|TRBV19
CASSFTLNTEAFF
>NA|TRBJ2-3|NA|TRBV9
CASSVDEGSGTDTQYF
>once|TRBJ1-2|NA|TRBV12-3/TRBV12-4
CASSSQGYGYTF
>few|TRBJ1-3|NA|TRBV7-2
CASSPDSFSGNTIYF
>once|TRBJ1-1|TRBD1|TRBV6-6
CASSPGGRGLRNTEAFF
>NA|TRBJ1-6|NA|TRBV7-8
CASSSREGRWSPLHF
>NA|TRBJ1-1|NA|TRBV6-6
CASSYSAGDTEAFF
>NA|TRBJ1-3|NA|TRBV11-2
CASSSPLSGDFSGNTIYF
>NA|TRBJ2-2|TRBD1|TRBV4-3
CASSQGRGPGELFF
>once|TRBJ2-7|NA|TRBV6-2/TRBV6-3
CASTPDSPTYEQYF
>NA|TRBJ2-3|TRBD2|TRBV14
CASSQRAGGSRDTQYF
>NA|TRBJ1-3|TRBD1|TRBV6-5
CASSFGQGNRNTIYF
>NA|TRBJ1-2|NA|TRBV10-3
CATTGTGSRGYGYTF
>NA|TRBJ1-5|TRBD1|TRBV5-1
CASSLAGGSNQPQHF
>NA|TRBJ2-1|TRBD2|TRBV24-1
CATSDFSLAGGNNEQFF
>NA|TRBJ1-1|TRBD1|TRBV7-9
CASSLVGQRYTEAFF
>NA|TRBJ1-1|NA|TRBV5-1
CASSPRGGDTEAFF
>NA|TRBJ2-3|NA|TRBV2
CAIIRGIPTDTQYF
>NA|TRBJ2-1|NA|TRBV7-2
CASSSRGLTSFF
>NA|TRBJ1-2|TRBD1|TRBV7-9
CASSQDPSTGQKTYGYTF
>few|TRBJ2-5|NA|TRBV2
CASSEGELATETQYF
>NA|TRBJ2-1|TRBD1|TRBV29-1
CSVEERQGISDEQFF
>NA|TRBJ1-1|NA|TRBV7-9
CASSLQGNTEAFF
>NA|TRBJ2-3|TRBD1|TRBV19
CASSPDRDTDTQYF
>NA|TRBJ2-7|TRBD1|TRBV19
CASSTPGTGTYEQYF
>NA|TRBJ1-1|TRBD1|TRBV18
CASSPSGTATAEAFF
>NA|TRBJ2-7|TRBD2|TRBV6-2/TRBV6-3
CASSYSSSGPSYEQYF
>medium-sized|TRBJ1-3|TRBD1|TRBV13
CASSLGTAWLNTIYF
>NA|TRBJ2-5|TRBD2|TRBV3-1/TRBV3-2
CASSQDQRGGQETQYF
>NA|TRBJ2-1|NA|TRBV24-1
CATSDLPQGSSYNEQFF